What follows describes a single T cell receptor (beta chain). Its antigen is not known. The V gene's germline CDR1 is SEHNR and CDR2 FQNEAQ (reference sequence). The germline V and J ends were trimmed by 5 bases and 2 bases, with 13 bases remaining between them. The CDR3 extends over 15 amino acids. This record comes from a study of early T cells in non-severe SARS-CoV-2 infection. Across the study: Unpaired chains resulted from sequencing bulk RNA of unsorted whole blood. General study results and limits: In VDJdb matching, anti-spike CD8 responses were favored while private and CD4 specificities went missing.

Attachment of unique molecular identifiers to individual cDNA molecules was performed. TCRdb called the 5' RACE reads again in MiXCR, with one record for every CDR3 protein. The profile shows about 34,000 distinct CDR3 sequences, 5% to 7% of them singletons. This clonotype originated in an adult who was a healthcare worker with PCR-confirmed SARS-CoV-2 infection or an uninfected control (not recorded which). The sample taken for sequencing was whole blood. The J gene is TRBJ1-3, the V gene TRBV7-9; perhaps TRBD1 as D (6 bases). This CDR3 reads CASSLEGTPGNTIYF. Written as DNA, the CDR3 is TGTGCCAGCAGCCTAGAAGGGACACCTGGAAACACCATATATTTT.